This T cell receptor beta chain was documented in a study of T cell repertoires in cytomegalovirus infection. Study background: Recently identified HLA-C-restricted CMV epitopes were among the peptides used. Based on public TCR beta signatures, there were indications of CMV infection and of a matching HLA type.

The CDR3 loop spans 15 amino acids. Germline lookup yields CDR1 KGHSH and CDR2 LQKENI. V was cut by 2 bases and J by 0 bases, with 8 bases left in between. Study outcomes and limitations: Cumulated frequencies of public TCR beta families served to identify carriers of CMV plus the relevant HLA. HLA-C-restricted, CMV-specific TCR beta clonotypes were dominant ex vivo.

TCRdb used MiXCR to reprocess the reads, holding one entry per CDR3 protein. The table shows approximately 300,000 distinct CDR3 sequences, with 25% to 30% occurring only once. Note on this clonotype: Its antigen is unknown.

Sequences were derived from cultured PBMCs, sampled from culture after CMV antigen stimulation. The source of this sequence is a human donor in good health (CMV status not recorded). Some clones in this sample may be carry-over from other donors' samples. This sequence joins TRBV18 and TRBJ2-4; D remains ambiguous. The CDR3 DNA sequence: TGTGCCAGCTCACCAGAGGAACTAGCCAAAAACATTCAGTACTTC. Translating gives CASSPEELAKNIQYF.